This is a list of T cell receptor beta chains from one sample in a study of identical twins. TCRdb reprocessed the 5' RACE reads with MiXCR, giving one entry per CDR3 protein. The sample carries fewer than 500,000 distinct CDR3 sequences, around 24% recorded once. The same sample was also studied in work on T cells expressing NK-cell markers.

The specimen sequenced was CD4+ T cells sorted from blood. These TCRs come from a woman aged 18 to 35 in good health. Each CDR3 is given with its conserved first and last residue. The D gene is left open where the match is weak. Some rows mark clone size as missing; the rest say once, few, many or name a class of expanded clone.

clone size	V gene	D gene	J gene	CDR3 DNA	CDR3 protein
NA	TRBV5-6	NA	TRBJ2-3	TGTGCCAGCAGCTTGGTGGGGGCAATCTTTGATACGCAGTATTTT	CASSLVGAIFDTQYF
many	TRBV7-2	NA	TRBJ2-1	TGTGCCAGCAGCCCACCACCATACTACAATGAGCAGTTCTTC	CASSPPPYYNEQFF
NA	TRBV27	NA	TRBJ2-7	TGTGCCAGCAGTGGGAACTTCGGGGGCGGGAACGAGCAGTACTTC	CASSGNFGGGNEQYF
few	TRBV4-3	TRBD2	TRBJ2-3	TGCGCCAGCAGCCAAGGCGGGAGGAGCACAGATACGCAGTATTTT	CASSQGGRSTDTQYF
NA	TRBV14	NA	TRBJ2-2	TGTGCCAGCAGCCAATCTCTCCGGAACACCGGGGAGCTGTTTTTT	CASSQSLRNTGELFF
few	TRBV4-3	NA	TRBJ1-1	TGCGCCAGCAGCCAAGGGGCGTACACTGAAGCTTTCTTT	CASSQGAYTEAFF
NA	TRBV7-2	TRBD2	TRBJ2-1	TGTGCCAGCAGCTTAGCGGGAGGGTCCTATGAGCAGTTCTTC	CASSLAGGSYEQFF
few	TRBV7-9	NA	TRBJ2-3	TGTGCCAGCAGCCCAAGGCCGTCAGATACGCAGTATTTT	CASSPRPSDTQYF
few	TRBV12-3/TRBV12-4	NA	TRBJ1-1	TGTGCCAGCAGTTTCTCACAGGGAGGTGAAGCTTTCTTT	CASSFSQGGEAFF
NA	TRBV6-4	NA	TRBJ1-1	TGTGCCAGCAGTGAGGAGGAGAACACTGAAGCTTTCTTT	CASSEEENTEAFF
few	TRBV27	NA	TRBJ1-4	TGTGCCAGCAGTTTCGGGGCCCAGCACGGTCAACTGTTTTTT	CASSFGAQHGQLFF
few	TRBV7-2	NA	TRBJ2-7	TGTGCCAGCAGCTTTAGGGCAGGGGTGGACGAGCAGTACTTC	CASSFRAGVDEQYF
NA	TRBV6-2/TRBV6-3	NA	TRBJ2-3	TGTGCCAGCAGGCAAATGGACATCACAGATACGCAGTATTTT	CASRQMDITDTQYF
few	TRBV13	NA	TRBJ2-7	TGTGCCAGCAGCTTCCGGTCACCCCCCTACGAGCAGTACTTC	CASSFRSPPYEQYF
NA	TRBV3-1	NA	TRBJ2-1	TGTGCCAGCAGCCAAGACAAGGGTCCCTCAACAAATGAGCAGTTCTTC	CASSQDKGPSTNEQFF
NA	TRBV6-2/TRBV6-3	TRBD2	TRBJ2-7	TGTGCCAGCACACGACTAGCGGACGTCCAAGTGGACGAGCAGTACTTC	CASTRLADVQVDEQYF
NA	TRBV5-1	NA	TRBJ2-1	TGCGCCAGCAGCGCACCGTGGGGTCCTAATGAGCAGTTCTTC	CASSAPWGPNEQFF
many	TRBV2	TRBD1	TRBJ1-4	TGTGCCAGCAGCGGACAGGGACCAGTTAATGAAAAACTGTTTTTT	CASSGQGPVNEKLFF
NA	TRBV6-1	NA	TRBJ1-6	TGTGCCAGCAGCGCGGGGTGGTCACCCCTCCACTTT	CASSAGWSPLHF
NA	TRBV20-1	TRBD2	TRBJ2-7	TGCAGTGCTTCCCCGCCTAGCGGTTACTACGAGCAGTACTTC	CSASPPSGYYEQYF
NA	TRBV28	TRBD2	TRBJ2-7	TGTGCCAGCAGTTTAAGGCCTAGCGGGGGTTACGAGCAGTACTTC	CASSLRPSGGYEQYF
NA	TRBV30	NA	TRBJ2-3	TGTGCCTGGAGTGGGGCTAGCGCGTACACAGATACGCAGTATTTT	CAWSGASAYTDTQYF
few	TRBV7-9	NA	TRBJ1-6	TGTGCCAGCAGCCCCGCCGGGGCTTTTAATTCACCCCTCCACTTT	CASSPAGAFNSPLHF
NA	TRBV11-3	TRBD1	TRBJ1-3	TGTGCCAGCAGCCCCGGGACAGTACTCGGGACACCGATATATTTT	CASSPGTVLGTPIYF
once	TRBV5-1	TRBD2	TRBJ2-1	TGCGCCAGCAGCTTTCCCTTACTAGCGGGGGGGCATGAGCAGTTCTTC	CASSFPLLAGGHEQFF
NA	TRBV13	TRBD2	TRBJ2-7	TGTGCCAGCAGCCACGGGCTCTTAGCGGGGGGCTCCTACGAGCAGTACTTC	CASSHGLLAGGSYEQYF
few	TRBV6-1	NA	TRBJ2-3	TGTGCCAGCAGGGGGGGTATCGATGCATCGAGGGGCACGCAGTATTTT	CASRGGIDASRGTQYF
NA	TRBV10-3	NA	TRBJ1-1	TGTGCCATCAGTAGGATATCAGGGTTAAGTAGTACTGAAGCTTTCTTT	CAISRISGLSSTEAFF
few	TRBV5-1	NA	TRBJ2-1	TGCGCCAGCGGACAGCCCGGGTACAATGAGCAGTTCTTC	CASGQPGYNEQFF
few	TRBV9	NA	TRBJ2-5	TGTGCCAGCAGCGTAGGCGGGGACACCCAGTACTTC	CASSVGGDTQYF
NA	TRBV2	NA	TRBJ2-4	TGTGCCAGCAGTGATGGGGGACCTAAAAACATTCAGTACTTC	CASSDGGPKNIQYF
NA	TRBV4-1	NA	TRBJ1-2	TGCGCCAGCAGCCAAGATCGAGGGGAGGCCTATGGCTACACCTTC	CASSQDRGEAYGYTF
NA	TRBV14	NA	TRBJ2-5	TGTGCCAGCAGTAGTTTCGGGGGATTTGAAGAGACCCAGTACTTC	CASSSFGGFEETQYF
NA	TRBV6-1	NA	TRBJ2-7	TGTGCCAGCAGACTAGGACAGCTCTACGAGCAGTACTTC	CASRLGQLYEQYF
few	TRBV12-3/TRBV12-4	NA	TRBJ1-5	TGTGCCAGCCGGGGAGGGCCCCAGCATTTT	CASRGGPQHF
NA	TRBV11-2	NA	TRBJ2-3	TGTGCCAGCAGCTTAGATAGGGGGGGCACAGATACGCAGTATTTT	CASSLDRGGTDTQYF
few	TRBV5-6	NA	TRBJ1-1	TGTGCCAGCATCCGGGACCAGGGGACTGAAGCTTTCTTT	CASIRDQGTEAFF
NA	TRBV2	TRBD1	TRBJ2-7	TGTGCCAGCAGTGGGAGGGACAGGGCTTACTCCTACGAGCAGTACTTC	CASSGRDRAYSYEQYF
NA	TRBV21-1	NA	TRBJ1-1	TGTGCCAGCAGCATACTCGACAGGGTGGTGGGGGACACTGAAGCTTTCTTT	CASSILDRVVGDTEAFF
NA	TRBV5-1	NA	TRBJ2-7	TGCGCCAGCAGCTTGGAGGGGGGCCTGATAAACTACGAGCAGTACTTC	CASSLEGGLINYEQYF
few	TRBV29-1	NA	TRBJ1-1	TGCAGCGTTGCAGGGTATAGTGAAGCTTTCTTT	CSVAGYSEAFF
NA	TRBV6-5	NA	TRBJ2-6	TGTGCCAGCAGTTCCCACTACTCTGGGGCCAACGTCCTGACTTTC	CASSSHYSGANVLTF
few	TRBV7-2	NA	TRBJ1-1	TGTGCCAGCACCTTGCTGGGTCTGGCCACTGAAGCTTTCTTT	CASTLLGLATEAFF
few	TRBV7-7	TRBD2	TRBJ2-5	TGTGCTAGCAGCTTAAGCGGGGGGACAGAGACCCAGTACTTC	CASSLSGGTETQYF
NA	TRBV28	NA	TRBJ2-1	TGTGCCAGCAGACCGGGACTCCCCCGCAATGAGCAGTTCTTC	CASRPGLPRNEQFF
few	TRBV12-3/TRBV12-4	NA	TRBJ2-3	TGTGCCAGCAGCCCGACTGGGAGTGGTACGCAGTATTTT	CASSPTGSGTQYF